One sample yielded the 9 T cell receptor beta chains listed below, sequenced in a study of T-cell reconstitution after alpha-beta-depleted transplantation in children. As it was prepared, the TCRbeta library received unique molecular identifiers. TCRdb re-called the PCR reads through MiXCR, storing one row per CDR3 protein. The sample records roughly 500,000 distinct CDR3 sequences, 15% to 20% being singletons. This specimen consisted of PBMCs from the stem cell graft donor, obtained from the stem cell graft. These receptor sequences come from a human donor who donated a stem cell graft to a child with acute lymphoblastic leukemia.

The chain is built from TRBV6-4 and TRBJ1-2; no reliable D call. The germline CDR1 and CDR2 sequences are MRHNA and SNTAGT. The CDR3 extends over 16 amino acids. V lost 0 bases, J lost 5 bases, and 16 bases lay in between. The CDR3 loop is CASSDSNALGSYGYTF. CDR3 bases: TGTGCCAGCAGTGACTCGAACGCGCTCGGTTCTTATGGCTACACCTTC.

This clonotype was found once. J is TRBJ1-2 and V is TRBV25-1; D remains unclear. The germline V and J ends were trimmed by 1 base and 8 bases, with 11 bases remaining between them. The CDR3 runs 13 residues. CDR1 MGHDK and CDR2 SYGVNS come from the germline V gene. The CDR3 sequence is CASSELGKSGYTF. The DNA of the CDR3 is TGTGCCAGCAGTGAATTGGGAAAATCAGGCTACACCTTC.

The chain recombines TRBV10-3 with TRBJ2-1; TRBD2 matches 10 bases. Germline CDR1 reads ENHRY; CDR2 reads SYGVKD. V was clipped by 3 bases and J by 6 bases; unmatched bases: 8. This CDR3 has 16 amino acids. CDR3 region: CAISDVSSGRLNEQFF. CDR3 DNA sequence: TGTGCCATCAGTGACGTATCTAGCGGGAGACTCAATGAGCAGTTCTTC.

There are a few counts of this clonotype. The CDR3 protein is CASSFQGEQYF. The CDR3 nucleotides read TGTGCCAGCAGTTTCCAAGGGGAGCAGTACTTC. This chain joins TRBV27 and TRBJ2-7; the D is unclear. The CDR3 runs 11 residues. Germline CDR1 and CDR2: MNHEY and SMNVEV (reference sequence). Trimming shortened V by 3 bases and J by 7 bases, and 7 bases separated the two germline ends.

This sequence joins TRBV18 and TRBJ2-7; D may correspond to TRBD1 or TRBD2 (5 bases each). Germline loops: CDR1 KGHSH, CDR2 LQKENI. Trimming removed 3 bases from V and 0 bases from J, with 15 bases in between. The CDR3 is 16 residues long. The CDR3 loop is CASSPQEGTASYEQYF. The CDR3 nucleotides read TGTGCCAGCTCACCGCAGGAAGGGACGGCCTCCTACGAGCAGTACTTC.

This clonotype was counted only a few times. J is TRBJ2-1 and V is TRBV29-1, with D possibly TRBD2 on 6 matching bases. The CDR3 totals 14 residues. Germline loops: CDR1 SQVTM, CDR2 ANQGSEA. The V and J ends lost 0 bases and 4 bases respectively, with 10 bases between them. CDR3 coding DNA: TGCAGCGTTGAAGATCGGCTAGCGTACAATGAGCAGTTCTTC. Its translation: CSVEDRLAYNEQFF.

The V and J genes are TRBV12-5 and TRBJ2-2; D is perhaps TRBD2 (6 bases). Per the germline V gene, CDR1 is LGHNT and CDR2 is FRNRAP. Trimming took 6 bases from V and 6 from J, leaving 11 bases between them. This CDR3 comprises 13 residues. CDR3: CASGWGEAGELFF. The CDR3 DNA follows: TGTGCTAGTGGATGGGGGGAAGCCGGGGAGCTGTTTTTT.

This chain uses TRBV7-3 with TRBJ2-1; 7 bases fit TRBD2. Germline V gene data show CDR1 as SGHTA and CDR2 as FQGTGA. Trimming cost V 1 base and J 7 bases; bases outside gene matches: 13. The CDR3 has 17 amino acids. The CDR3 bases are TGTGCCAGCAGCTTAAAGATCGGGCTAGCGGAGGTGAATGAGCAGTTCTTC. Translated, it gives CASSLKIGLAEVNEQFF.

Only a few counts were recorded for this clonotype. Here the CDR3 DNA reads TGTGCCAGCAGTTACTCGAAAGGCATACCCCTCCACTTT. The encoded protein is CASSYSKGIPLHF. This chain connects TRBV6-5 to TRBJ1-6; D remains ambiguous. V shed 0 bases and J shed 12 bases, with 9 bases lying between them. The germline gives CDR1 MNHEY, CDR2 SVGAGI. The CDR3 sequence is 13 residues long.